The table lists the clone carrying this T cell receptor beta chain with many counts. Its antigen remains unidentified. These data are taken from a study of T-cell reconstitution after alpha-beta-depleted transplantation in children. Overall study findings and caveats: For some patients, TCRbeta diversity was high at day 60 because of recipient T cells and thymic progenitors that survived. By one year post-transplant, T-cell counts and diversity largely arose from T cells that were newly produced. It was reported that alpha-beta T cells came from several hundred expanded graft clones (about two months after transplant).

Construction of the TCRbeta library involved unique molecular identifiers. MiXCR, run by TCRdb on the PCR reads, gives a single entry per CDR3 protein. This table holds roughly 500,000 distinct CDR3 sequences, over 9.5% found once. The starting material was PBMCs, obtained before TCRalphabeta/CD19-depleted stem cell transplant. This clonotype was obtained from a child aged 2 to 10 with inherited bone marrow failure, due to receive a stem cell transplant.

For the CDR3, the DNA is TGTGCCATCAGGGAAACGACTGGAAACACCATATATTTT. It codes for CAIRETTGNTIYF. The J gene is TRBJ1-3, the V gene TRBV10-3; D is ambiguous. Germline V gene lookup returns CDR1 ENHRY and CDR2 SYGVKD. CDR3 length equals 13 residues. V was shortened by 6 bases and J by 2 bases, with 8 bases between the two germline ends.